The 4 T cell receptor beta chains below come from one sample, sequenced in a study of shared clonotypes between healthy human individuals. Libraries were prepared by immunoSEQ multiplex PCR; TCRdb keeps only in-frame clonotypes and omits some of them. The sample lists about 610,000 clones, approximately 96% occurring once. The naive CD8 population came from CD45RO-negative cells selected for CCR7, without terminally differentiated effector memory CD45RA+ cells. The sample comprised naive CD8+ T cells sorted from blood. These receptors were taken from a young woman in good health.

The chain uses TRBV19 and TRBJ2-1; TRBD2 matches 12 bases. V lost 2 bases to trimming and J lost 4 bases; unmatched junction nucleotides: 9. Germline V gene sequence: CDR1 LNHDA, CDR2 SQIVND (reference sequence). This CDR3 comprises 18 residues. The CDR3 spells CASSISPGLAGIYNEQFF. CDR3 in DNA: TGTGCCAGTAGTATATCCCCGGGACTAGCGGGCATTTACAATGAGCAGTTCTTC.

Only a few counts were recorded for this clone. The gene calls are TRBV29-1 and TRBJ1-3; no clear D gene. Trimming shortened V by 7 bases and J by 1 base, and 5 bases separated the two germline ends. This CDR3 has 11 amino acids. Germline CDR1 and CDR2: SQVTM and ANQGSEA. CDR3: CSARSGNTIYF. The CDR3 coding sequence is TGCAGCGCTAGGTCTGGAAACACCATATATTTT. Combining the CDR3 with reference TRBV29-1 and TRBJ1-3 gives the whole variable domain SAVISQKPSRDICQRGTSLTIQCQVDSQVTMMFWYRQQPGQSLTLIATANQGSEATYESGFVIDKFPISRPNLTFSTLTVSNMSPEDSSIYLCSARSGNTIYFGEGSWLTVV.

The genes are TRBV14 and TRBJ2-3; 10 bases align to TRBD2. Germline trimming cut 0 bases from V and 4 bases from J; bases unmatched to any gene: 10. The germline V gene encodes CDR1 SGHDN and CDR2 FVKESK. The CDR3 is 18 residues long. The CDR3 sequence is CASSQDPDLAGEADTQYF. The CDR3 DNA reads TGTGCCAGCAGCCAAGATCCCGATCTAGCGGGAGAGGCAGATACGCAGTATTTT.

The V gene is TRBV7-2, the J gene TRBJ2-5; weak D call: TRBD1 (6 bases). Gene TRBJ2-7 matches the end of the DNA better, so the J call may be wrong. Germline V gene data show CDR1 as SGHTA and CDR2 as FQGNSA. CDR3 size: 15 residues. Here the CDR3 reads CASSLGQWDTYEQYF. For the CDR3, the DNA is TGTGCCAGCAGCTTAGGTCAGTGGGACACCTACGAGCAGTACTTC.